These 16 T cell receptor gamma chains were all obtained from the same sample, sequenced in a study of Vδ1+ human thymocytes (dated by TCRdb to the late 2010s). Points the paper makes about the study in general: Thymic TRG and TRD repertoires appeared highly polyclonal with Gaussian CDR3 length distributions, unlike oligoclonal peripheral blood repertoires.

These receptors have no identified antigens. The instrument given in TCRdb is Illumina MiSeq. RNA was isolated using the RNeasy mini kit, and reverse transcription was performed with Superscript III. CDR3 amplicons were generated by multiplex PCR with pooled V-gene forward primers and a constant-region reverse primer carrying Illumina adaptor overhangs. Via CATT, TCRdb reprocessed the public reads, and rows with identical DNA were then joined. The sample table lists around 11,000 gamma-chain clones, approximately 40% of them with a count of one. Jointly, the top ten make up 1.5% to 2% of the sample. Material for sequencing was Vdelta1+ gamma-delta thymocytes from the thymus. This sample's cell subset or site label indicates: FACS-sorted CD3+ TCRalphabeta- TCRVdelta1+ TCRVdelta2- thymocytes. These receptors were obtained from a boy younger than two who had congenital heart surgery.

The chain couples TRGV5 to TRGJP. The J gene was not available in TCRdb and was assigned here by matching the DNA to germline segments. This CDR3 region has 15 residues. J lost 9 bases, V lost 4 bases, and 6 bases had no gene match. Germline V gene sequence: CDR1 VINAFY, CDR2 YDVSNSKD. The CDR3 sequence: CATWEGRLGKKIKVF. Here the CDR3 DNA reads TGTGCCACCTGGGAAGGCCGGTTGGGCAAAAAAATCAAGGTATTT.

The rearrangement joins TRGV8 to TRGJ1 or TRGJ2. TCRdb gives no J gene; it was assigned here by matching the DNA to germline. V lost 6 bases and J lost 0; bases outside the gene matches: 8. The length of the CDR3 is 14 residues. From germline, CDR1 is VENAVY and CDR2 YDSYNSRV. The CDR3 here is CATWSFPNYYKKLF. DNA for the CDR3: TGTGCCACCTGGTCGTTTCCGAATTATTATAAGAAACTCTTT.

This clone was counted a few times. The chain has TRGV9 and TRGJ1 or TRGJ2. The CDR3 is 10 residues long. Losses at the gene ends were 9 bases for V and 7 bases for J; bases not matched to a gene: 6. Germline V gene sequence: CDR1 GITISATS, CDR2 ISYDGTV (reference sequence). Here the CDR3 DNA reads TGTGCCTTGGGCGGGTATAAGAAACTCTTT. As protein: CALGGYKKLF.

Worth noting for this clone: The junction and the germline gene differ at one end; a read error may be behind it. The rearrangement joins TRGV9 to TRGJ1 or TRGJ2. This CDR3 is built from 11 residues. Germline values: CDR1 GITISATS, CDR2 ISYDGTV (reference sequence). CDR3 nucleotides: TGCGCCTTGTGGGAGAAGCTTAAGAAACTCTTT. Its protein product is CALWEKLKKLF.

This clone has just a few counts. The genes are TRGV3 and TRGJ1 or TRGJ2. Here the J gene was assigned by germline matching of the DNA, as TCRdb has none. The V gene's germline CDR1 is VTNTFY and CDR2 YDVSTARD (reference sequence). CDR3 length: 14 residues. The junction had 8 bases not matched to a gene; V was cut back by 0 bases and J by 6 bases. The CDR3 spells CATWDRQVTYKKLF. The CDR3 nucleotides are TGTGCCACCTGGGACAGGCAGGTTACTTATAAGAAACTCTTT.

The rearrangement uses TRGV5 and TRGJ1 or TRGJ2. TCRdb is silent on the J gene; assignment here came from matching the DNA to germline. CDR1 is VINAFY, CDR2 YDVSNSKD, per germline. Losses at the gene ends were 0 bases for V and 6 bases for J; bases not matched to a gene: 17. There are 17 residues in the CDR3. This chain's CDR3 is CATWDRRGWRASYKKLF. In nucleotides, the CDR3 is TGTGCCACCTGGGACAGGAGAGGGTGGAGAGCGTCTTATAAGAAACTCTTT.

Notes on this clone: The sample carries other DNA sequences with the same CDR3. The chain carries TRGV2 and TRGJ1 or TRGJ2. Here the J gene was assigned by germline matching of the DNA, as TCRdb has none. Germline trimming cut 0 bases from V and 5 bases from J; bases unmatched to any gene: 4. Germline lookup yields CDR1 EGSNGY and CDR2 YDSYNSKV. The CDR3 sequence is 13 residues long. This chain's CDR3 is CATWDGLDYKKLF. The CDR3 nucleotides read TGTGCCACCTGGGACGGGCTGGATTATAAGAAACTCTTT.

V usage is TRGV9 and J usage is TRGJP2. Looked up from germline, CDR1 is GITISATS and CDR2 is ISYDGTV (reference sequence). J lost 5 bases, V lost 2 bases, and 17 bases had no gene match. The CDR3 consists of 18 residues. The CDR3 loop reads CALWEARLGKGSDWIKTF. The DNA for the CDR3 is TGTGCCTTGTGGGAGGCCCGACTGGGGAAAGGGAGTGATTGGATCAAGACGTTT.

The table lists this clone with a few counts. The same CDR3 also results from other DNA sequences found in this sample. The chain links TRGV5 to TRGJ1 or TRGJ2. TCRdb leaves out the J gene; it was filled in here by matching the DNA to germline. This CDR3 contains 14 residues. Germline V CDR1 and CDR2: VINAFY, YDVSNSKD. V gave up 0 bases and J gave up 7 bases; unmatched junction bases: 9. The CDR3 sequence is CATWDRPGGYKKLF. The CDR3, as DNA: TGTGCCACCTGGGACAGGCCCGGGGGGTATAAGAAACTCTTT.

The chain carries TRGV8 and TRGJ1 or TRGJ2. Germline V gene lookup returns CDR1 VENAVY and CDR2 YDSYNSRV. Germline trimming cut 10 bases from V and 0 bases from J; bases unmatched to any gene: 3. The CDR3 spans 11 residues. The DNA for the CDR3 is TGTGCCACTCAGAATTATTATAAGAAACTCTTT. This codes for CATQNYYKKLF.

Comment on this clone: Additional DNA sequences in this sample encode the identical CDR3. The chain carries TRGV5 and TRGJ1 or TRGJ2. Because TCRdb records no J gene, it was assigned here through a match of the DNA to germline. V trimming: 0 bases; J trimming: 1 base; junction bases outside the gene matches: 3. CDR1 VINAFY and CDR2 YDVSNSKD come from the germline V gene. This CDR3 comprises 14 residues. The DNA for the CDR3 is TGTGCCACCTGGGACAGGTCAAATTATTATAAGAAACTCTTT. Translating it yields CATWDRSNYYKKLF.

The chain has TRGV5 and TRGJ1 or TRGJ2. No J gene was available from TCRdb, and it was assigned here by a germline match of the DNA. The germline gives CDR1 VINAFY, CDR2 YDVSNSKD. Unmatched junction bases numbered 11, after V lost 0 bases and J lost 0 bases. The CDR3 has 17 residues. The CDR3 nucleotides read TGTGCCACCTGGGACAGGCGACCGAGTAAGAATTATTATAAGAAACTCTTT. Residues: CATWDRRPSKNYYKKLF.

This chain connects TRGV4 to TRGJ1 or TRGJ2. Matching the DNA to germline supplied the J gene, which TCRdb does not give. V lost 0 bases, J lost 0 bases, and 8 bases stayed unmatched. Germline CDR1 EGSTGY, CDR2 YDSYTSSV. CDR3 length: 16 residues. Written as DNA, the CDR3 is TGTGCCACCTGGGATGGGCGGAAGGGGAATTATTATAAGAAACTCTTT. This sequence encodes CATWDGRKGNYYKKLF.

A remark on this clone: In the same sample, other DNA sequences code for this CDR3. The chain has TRGV5 and TRGJ1 or TRGJ2. Matching the DNA to germline supplied the J gene, which TCRdb does not give. V shed 0 bases and J 4 bases; nucleotides not matched to a gene: 6. The germline CDR1 and CDR2 sequences are VINAFY and YDVSNSKD. The length of the CDR3 is 14 residues. As DNA, the CDR3 is TGTGCCACCTGGGACAGGCCCCTATATTATAAGAAACTCTTT. This encodes CATWDRPLYYKKLF.

The rearrangement links TRGV8 to TRGJ1 or TRGJ2. TCRdb does not report a J gene; here it was assigned by matching the DNA to germline references. The CDR3 is made up of 15 amino acids. V shed 1 base and J 5 bases; nucleotides not matched to a gene: 11. Germline V lookup: CDR1 VENAVY, CDR2 YDSYNSRV. CDR3 coding DNA: TGTGCCACCTGGGATAGCACCCATTTTAATTATAAGAAACTCTTT. This sequence encodes CATWDSTHFNYKKLF.

This clone was found a few times. The chain carries TRGV9 and TRGJ1 or TRGJ2. CDR1 and CDR2 (germline): GITISATS, ISYDGTV (reference sequence). V was pared by 3 bases and J by 8 bases, with 4 bases of the junction left unmatched. The CDR3 is 11 amino acids. CDR3 in DNA: TGTGCCTTGTGGGAGAGCCATAAGAAACTCTTT. It translates to CALWESHKKLF.